The rows below give T cell receptor beta chains drawn from one sample of a study of blood T cell repertoires in COVID-19. Here immunoSEQ multiplex PCR was the method, and the copy in TCRdb shows in-frame clones only, minus some. The sample lists hundreds of thousands of clones, approximately 85% occurring once. The sequenced material came from peripheral blood. The receptors derive from a man aged 45-60 years with active or convalescent COVID-19. Both conserved end residues are part of each CDR3. Some rows have no size entry. The others give once, few or many, or a class for an expanded clone.

abundance: NA
v_gene: TRBV12-3/TRBV12-4
CDR3aa: CASSRDSRTEAFF

abundance: NA
v_gene: TRBV3-1/TRBV3-2
CDR3aa: CASSPLVAGVSEQFF

abundance: NA
v_gene: TRBV3-1/TRBV3-2
CDR3aa: CASSQGTGIYNEQFF

abundance: NA
v_gene: TRBV27
CDR3aa: CASSSGLPGETQYF

abundance: once
v_gene: TRBV9
CDR3aa: CASGVGLAESTSSSYNEQFF

abundance: NA
v_gene: TRBV19
CDR3aa: CASNLGGPSSGANVLTF

abundance: once
v_gene: TRBV2
CDR3aa: CASSERGTPFTDTEAFF

abundance: NA
v_gene: TRBV12-3/TRBV12-4
CDR3aa: CASRRDVQLAFF

abundance: NA
v_gene: TRBV5-1
CDR3aa: CASSVFQGSEQYF

abundance: once
v_gene: TRBV7-9
CDR3aa: CASSLDGTYPYEQYF

abundance: few
v_gene: TRBV6-1
CDR3aa: CASSEAIDRASAEAFF

abundance: NA
v_gene: TRBV29-1
CDR3aa: CSVESGSNYGYTF

abundance: NA
v_gene: TRBV10-3
CDR3aa: CAISEVDGRREQYF

abundance: NA
v_gene: TRBV6-5
CDR3aa: CASIAGIYQPQHF

abundance: NA
v_gene: TRBV19
CDR3aa: CASSIGQGASDEQFF

abundance: once
v_gene: TRBV12-3/TRBV12-4
CDR3aa: CASSQDVRPQHF

abundance: NA
v_gene: TRBV30
CDR3aa: CAWSSRGSDEKLFF

abundance: NA
v_gene: TRBV6-4
CDR3aa: CASSPSSYNEQFF

abundance: NA
v_gene: TRBV6-5
CDR3aa: CASSYSGRGSYNEQFF

abundance: once
v_gene: TRBV19
CDR3aa: CASSISTGNGYTF

abundance: NA
v_gene: TRBV15
CDR3aa: CATSPLRGVYQNIQYF

abundance: NA
v_gene: TRBV6-5
CDR3aa: CASTNQGAIEGYTF

abundance: NA
v_gene: TRBV4-1
CDR3aa: CASSQDPGVPGNTIYF

abundance: NA
v_gene: TRBV11-2
CDR3aa: CASSTRGGPPNIQYF

abundance: once
v_gene: TRBV3-1/TRBV3-2
CDR3aa: CASSHHHTGRKNIQYF

abundance: NA
v_gene: TRBV10-3
CDR3aa: CASSGQTNSPLHF

abundance: once
v_gene: TRBV5-1
CDR3aa: CASSSIAGGGTDTQYF

abundance: NA
v_gene: TRBV28
CDR3aa: CASSSGLYEQYF

abundance: NA
v_gene: TRBV18
CDR3aa: CASSPQGFGNQPQHF

abundance: NA
v_gene: TRBV2
CDR3aa: CASRGLTGIYSPLHF

abundance: NA
v_gene: TRBV5-1
CDR3aa: CASSLEGRAVGDEQYF

abundance: NA
v_gene: TRBV7-8
CDR3aa: CASSPRTVSSGNTIYF

abundance: NA
v_gene: TRBV3-1/TRBV3-2
CDR3aa: CASSPPRAGIMGSEAFF

abundance: NA
v_gene: TRBV3-1/TRBV3-2
CDR3aa: CASSLTGSSNQPQHF

abundance: NA
v_gene: TRBV7-3
CDR3aa: CASSSNSGGPLHF

abundance: NA
v_gene: TRBV6-1
CDR3aa: CASSEGYSITNYGYTF

abundance: NA
v_gene: TRBV5-1
CDR3aa: CASSPRGYTEAFF

abundance: NA
v_gene: TRBV3-1/TRBV3-2
CDR3aa: CASSQGVRGGEAFF

abundance: NA
v_gene: TRBV5-1
CDR3aa: CASHDPGETQYF

abundance: NA
v_gene: TRBV10-3
CDR3aa: CAISRGFSYNEQFF

abundance: once
v_gene: TRBV2
CDR3aa: CASSYGGTDTQYF